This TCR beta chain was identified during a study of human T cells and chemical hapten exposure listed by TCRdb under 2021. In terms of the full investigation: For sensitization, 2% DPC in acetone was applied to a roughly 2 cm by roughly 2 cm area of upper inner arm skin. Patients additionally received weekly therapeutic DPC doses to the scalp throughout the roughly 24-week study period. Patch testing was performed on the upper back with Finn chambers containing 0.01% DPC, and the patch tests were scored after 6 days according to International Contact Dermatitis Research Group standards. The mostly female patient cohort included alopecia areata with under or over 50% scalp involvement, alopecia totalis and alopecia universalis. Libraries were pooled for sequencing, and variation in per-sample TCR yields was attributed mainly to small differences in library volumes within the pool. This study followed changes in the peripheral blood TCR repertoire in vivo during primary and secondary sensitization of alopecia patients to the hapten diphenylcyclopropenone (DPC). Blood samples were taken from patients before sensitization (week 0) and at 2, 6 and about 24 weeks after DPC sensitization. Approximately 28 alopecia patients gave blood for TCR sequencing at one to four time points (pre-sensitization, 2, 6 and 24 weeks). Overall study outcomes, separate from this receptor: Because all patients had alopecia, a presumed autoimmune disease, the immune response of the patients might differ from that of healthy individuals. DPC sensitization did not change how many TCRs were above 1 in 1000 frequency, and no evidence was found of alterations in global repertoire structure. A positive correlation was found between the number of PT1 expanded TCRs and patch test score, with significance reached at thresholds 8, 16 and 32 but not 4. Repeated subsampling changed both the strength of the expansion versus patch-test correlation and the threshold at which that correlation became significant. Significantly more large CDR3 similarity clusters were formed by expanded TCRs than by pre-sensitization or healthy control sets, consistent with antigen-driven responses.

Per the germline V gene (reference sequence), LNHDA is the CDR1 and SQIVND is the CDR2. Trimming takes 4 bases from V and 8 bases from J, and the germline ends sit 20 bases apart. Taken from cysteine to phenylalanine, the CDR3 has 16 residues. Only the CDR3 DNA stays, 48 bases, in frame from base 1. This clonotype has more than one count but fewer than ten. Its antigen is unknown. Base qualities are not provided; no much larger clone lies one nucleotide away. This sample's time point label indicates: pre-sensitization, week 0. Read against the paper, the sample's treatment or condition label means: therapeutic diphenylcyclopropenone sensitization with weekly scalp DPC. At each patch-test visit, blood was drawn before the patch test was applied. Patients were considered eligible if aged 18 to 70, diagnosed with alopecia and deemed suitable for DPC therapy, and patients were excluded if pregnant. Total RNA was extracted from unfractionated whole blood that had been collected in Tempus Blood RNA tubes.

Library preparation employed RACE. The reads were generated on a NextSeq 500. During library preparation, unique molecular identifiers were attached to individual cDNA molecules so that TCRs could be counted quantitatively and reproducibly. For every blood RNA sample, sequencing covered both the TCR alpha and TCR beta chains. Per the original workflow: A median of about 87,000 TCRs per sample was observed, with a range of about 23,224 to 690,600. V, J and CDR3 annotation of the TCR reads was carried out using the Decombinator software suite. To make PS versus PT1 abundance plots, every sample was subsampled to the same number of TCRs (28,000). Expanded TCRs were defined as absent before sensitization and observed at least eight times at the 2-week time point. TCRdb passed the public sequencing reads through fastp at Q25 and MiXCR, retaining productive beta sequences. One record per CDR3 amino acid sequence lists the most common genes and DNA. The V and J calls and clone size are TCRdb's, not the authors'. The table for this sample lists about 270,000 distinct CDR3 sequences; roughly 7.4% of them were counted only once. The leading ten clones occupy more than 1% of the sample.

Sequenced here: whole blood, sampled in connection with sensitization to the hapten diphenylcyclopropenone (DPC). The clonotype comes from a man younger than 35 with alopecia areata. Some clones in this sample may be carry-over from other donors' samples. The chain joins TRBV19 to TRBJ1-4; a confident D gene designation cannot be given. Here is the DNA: TGTGCCAGTAGTAGCCCCCCGCCATCGCGGAGGGAAAAACTGTTTTTT. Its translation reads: CASSSPPPSRREKLFF.